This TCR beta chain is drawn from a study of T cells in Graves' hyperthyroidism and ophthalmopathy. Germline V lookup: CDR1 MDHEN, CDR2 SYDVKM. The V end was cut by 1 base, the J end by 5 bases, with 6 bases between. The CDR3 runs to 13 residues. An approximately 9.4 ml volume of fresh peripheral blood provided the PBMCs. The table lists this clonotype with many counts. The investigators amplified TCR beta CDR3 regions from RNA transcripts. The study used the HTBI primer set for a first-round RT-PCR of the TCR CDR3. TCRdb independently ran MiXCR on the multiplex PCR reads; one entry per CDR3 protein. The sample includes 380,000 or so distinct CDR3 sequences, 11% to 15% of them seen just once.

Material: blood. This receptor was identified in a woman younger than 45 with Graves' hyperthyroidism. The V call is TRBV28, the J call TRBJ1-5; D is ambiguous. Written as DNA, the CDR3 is TGTGCCAGCAGTTTATCCACGGATCAGCCCCAGCATTTT. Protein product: CASSLSTDQPQHF.